This T cell receptor beta chain was sequenced for a study of cytomegalovirus exposure and HLA in healthy donors (dated by TCRdb to between 2016 and 2019). Turning to the overall study: An earlier analysis of under 600 of the donors reported 250 to 300 Gb of sequence data and some 100 million unique TCR beta sequences from 190 million or so T cells. The genetic ancestry cluster associated with self-reported Caucasian donors included 80% to 90% of the approximately 400 genotyped donors. Using immunosequencing, the study profiled T cell repertoires from 550 to 750 subjects and related those repertoires to cytomegalovirus serostatus. To study patterns of TCR occurrence, a later analysis re-analyzed previously published TCR beta repertoires from just over 650 donors and added high-resolution HLA genotyping. Genome-wide SNP genotypes for about 60% of the roughly 700 donors were used in a later genetic analysis, which treated that subset as a discovery cohort. Along with the roughly 670-subject first cohort, a separate validation cohort of 120 different subjects was used. High-throughput TCR immunosequencing, statistical association of individual TCRs with disease status, and machine learning were combined to predict cytomegalovirus infection status. Because of strong linkage in the cohort, roughly five DR-DQ haplotypes were treated as single units for association and clustering. The number of donors typed differed by locus, with roughly 629-640 for A, B, C, DRB1 and DQB1, around 500 for DQA1, under 610 for DPA1, and approximately 470 for DPB1. Roughly 300 gigabases of sequencing data and around 90 million unique TCR sequences made up an early release that covered 500 to 650 HLA-typed donors. The study was designed to test whether signatures of past pathogen exposure could be identified by cataloging public T cell receptors. Every discovery cohort repertoire had been produced on one sequencing platform. Class I and class II HLA loci were covered by the typing at four-digit resolution. To decide whether each TCR beta V gene segment behaved as functional or pseudogenic, an earlier analysis of fewer than 750 of the donors relied on high-throughput TCR beta sequencing. Rather than drawing on any new phenotypic data, the later analysis identified candidate immune exposures from TCR beta sequences and the way those sequences occurred across donors. Among 398 genotyped donors of the cohort, an average of approximately 240,000 unique TCR beta nucleotide sequences were sequenced per donor, approximately 20% of them non-productive. Alongside the repertoire data, information on donor age, sex, ethnicity and CMV serostatus was compiled.

There are 13 amino acids in the CDR3, from cysteine to phenylalanine inclusive. The only DNA kept is the CDR3, 39 bases in frame from the first base. Sequences SSHAT (CDR1) and FNYEAQ (CDR2) are obtained from the germline V gene (reference sequence). V was cut back by 3 bases and J by 4 bases, leaving a gap of 6 bases between them. The cohort comprised some 700 healthy bone marrow donors. At the time of sampling, every cohort member was nominally healthy, though immune exposures that went unrecorded were likely present. The donor tested CMV seropositive, placing the donor among the 250 to 300 seropositive members of the cohort. A peripheral blood sample was collected from each donor, and TCR beta sequencing was performed on peripheral blood mononuclear cells. The Qiagen DNeasy Blood Extraction Kit was used to extract genomic DNA from the blood cell samples. On the study overall, not on this receptor specifically: Cytomegalovirus status was reported to be diagnosed by the classifier with high specificity and sensitivity in both the original and validation cohorts. When HLA alleles, especially DR and DQ, strongly co-occurred, TCR associations were difficult to assign to individual alleles. While some public TCRs were present in many individuals, most TCR sequences turned up only very rarely across donors. The study gave a list of some 150 TCR beta chains associated with cytomegalovirus. A later analysis reported that several top co-occurrence clusters appeared linked to parvovirus B19, influenza, CMV and Epstein-Barr virus. Correlated functional status among segregating V segments might be attributable to linkage disequilibrium, but an unknown experimental factor could not be ruled out. In a later analysis, most CMV-associated TCR beta chains were found to appear HLA-restricted, with HLA associations seemingly driven largely by CMV exposure. In vitro tests confirmed that a few of the cytomegalovirus-associated TCR beta chains recognize cytomegalovirus antigens. In a later analysis, 16,951 TCR beta sequences were associated with specific HLA alleles at a false discovery rate of 0.05. The presence/absence analyses assumed that sequencing depth was roughly uniform across donors, and that assumption may not be true. Broadly in line with IMGT annotations, most TCR beta V segments showed up in productive rearrangements about 87% or about 30% of the time in an earlier analysis of 587 of the donors. HLA typing was unavailable for some donors at each locus, so association tests used only the typed subset. A group of highly shared sequence variants was considered likely to be a technical artifact of the sequencing pipeline. Only TCR beta chains were sequenced in this cohort, and the absence of alpha or paired-chain data limited detectable features. Because the 87-base-pair reads could not distinguish some IMGT-functional V segments, including TRBV6-2 and TRBV6-3, those segments were excluded. A later analysis found that HLA-associated TCR beta chains were more clonally expanded and had lower generation probabilities than equally common non-associated chains. The authors suggested that the approach could potentially be generalized to other disease states and immunological phenotypes. Because counts were too low, under 20 rarely observed V segments, including chromosome 9 orphons, were left out of the earlier analysis of 587 of the donors. In a later analysis, the rate of TCR association differed among HLA loci, with DRB1 alleles having the most associated TCRs and HLA-C alleles having the fewest. According to a later genetic analysis, donors in an Asian-associated ancestry cluster had fewer N-insertions in productive TCRs than the roughly 660-donor mean. A further reported finding was that TCR beta sequences accurately predicted the HLA-A and HLA-B alleles for most subjects in the first cohort. For the cohort, immune exposure information was limited to CMV serostatus. In a later genetic analysis, a missense DCLRE1C variant was associated with V-gene and J-gene trimming of TCR beta chains, and the association was replicated in an independent cohort.

Libraries came from the immunoSEQ multiplex PCR assay. The multiplex PCR relied on a mix of 60 forward primers for TCR Vbeta segments and 13 reverse primers for TCR Jbeta segments. The CDR3 region of rearranged TCR beta genes was amplified from genomic DNA by a multiplex PCR assay. Amplified TCR beta libraries were sequenced as 87-base-pair reads on the Illumina HiSeq System. As for the original processing: A later analysis counted approximately 84 million unique TCR beta chains across the 550 to 750 repertoires, and 10 million to 12 million of these chains were shared by at least two donors. Raw reads were error-corrected and collapsed into unique sequences by a nearest-neighbor algorithm in which closely related sequences were merged to remove PCR and sequencing errors. CDR3 sequences were aligned to IMGT reference sequences to assign V, D and J gene segments. For a sequence to be retained, at least a six-nucleotide match to both a V gene segment and a J gene segment was required. A rearrangement was called productive if the CDR3 had no stop codons and remained in frame with V and J, and every other rearrangement was called non-productive. CDR3 was defined by IMGT convention, running from the second conserved V-encoded cysteine to the conserved J-encoded phenylalanine. Sequences without an unambiguous match to a single V gene segment were excluded from the earlier analysis of almost 600 of the donors. In an earlier analysis of around 600 of the donors, V segments were called functional above 56.7% productive rearrangements and were called segregating when the between-donor standard deviation exceeded 5%. A statistical classification framework was developed to diagnose cytomegalovirus status using the catalog of TCR beta chain sequences. V and J gene assignment, in a later analysis, came from comparing TCR nucleotide sequences with IMGT/GENE-DB human TR gene sequences. A later analysis assigned CDR3 sequences and most-parsimonious VDJ recombination scenarios with the TCRdist pipeline. In a later analysis, each TCR beta chain was defined by its CDR3 amino acid sequence together with its V-gene family, and reads lacking a unique V-gene family were excluded. In a later analysis, around 650 highly shared, low-generation-probability nucleotide sequences were removed to address suspected cross-contamination and a sequencing artifact. A later analysis calculated a clonal expansion index for each public chain from normalized within-repertoire ranks of inferred template counts. In a later analysis, generation probabilities were computed with a VDJ recombination model fitted to out-of-frame rearrangements, and the resulting probabilities were checked against IGoR. A later analysis scored TCR-TCR, TCR-HLA and TCR-CMV co-occurrence with hypergeometric tests, applying a repertoire-size bias correction to TCR pairs. A later analysis estimated false discovery rates by permuting HLA or CMV assignments 20 times. In a later analysis, co-occurring TCRs were grouped using DBSCAN, with TCRdist sequence similarity added in when clustering inside HLA-allele-positive subsets. Co-occurrence clustering excluded repertoires with fewer than 30,000 or more than 120,000 public chains, plus five with anomalous nucleotide sharing. Not all clones reach the TCRdb copy of this immuneACCESS table, which keeps in-frame sequences only. Checked studies attribute under half of the gap to unresolved V genes and leave the rest unexplained. Clone size and the V and J calls come from that table; the DNA yielded D and trimming. The sample table records about 130,000 clones; roughly 18% of these occur just once. The ten biggest clones cover 2.5% to 3% of the sample.

This clone was seen a handful of times. Its antigen is still unknown. One base away there is no much larger clone; base qualities are not given. The sequence joins TRBV7-7 to TRBJ2-2, with a tentative D gene TRBD2 over 6 matching bases. The sequencing sample was made of PBMCs. The sequence was collected from a female donor in good health and CMV-seropositive. The CDR3 reads as follows: CASSFGGTGELFF. The nucleotide sequence is given as TGTGCCAGCAGCTTCGGGGGCACCGGGGAGCTGTTTTTT.